These T cell receptor beta chains were read from a single sample in a study of blood T cell repertoires in COVID-19. Only in-frame clones appear in the TCRdb table, and some are missing; sequencing was by immunoSEQ multiplex PCR. The sample contains approximately 120,000 clones, around 80% of which appear only once. Sequencing used peripheral blood. Receptor source: a human donor in a cohort sampled during active or convalescent COVID-19. Each CDR3 is given with its conserved first and last residue. A D gene is named only where the DNA matches it firmly.

d_call	v_call	cdr3_aa
.	TRBV6-5	CASSYSQLTNTDTQYF
.	TRBV10-3	CAISEYGGGAPVSGNTIYF
TRBD2	TRBV5-1	CASSRSRLAGGHDTQYF
TRBD1	TRBV10-3	CAISVDWTGSTSPLHF
TRBD1	TRBV4-3	CASSQDLVSGTGATNYGYTF
TRBD1	TRBV4-3	CASSLDRGRDYGYTF
.	TRBV28	CASSENARFPGELFF
.	TRBV28	CATATELNTEAFF
TRBD2	TRBV28	CASRASGNYEQYF
.	TRBV5-1	CASTRPGGAYNEQFF
.	TRBV13	CAGKFLGGTEAFF
.	TRBV9	CASSVEASSATGGYTF
.	TRBV29-1	CSVARQSMNTEAFF
.	TRBV6-1	CASSEIGGVSDTQYF
TRBD2	TRBV3-1/TRBV3-2	CASRPLGTSPAGELFF
TRBD1	TRBV11-2	CASRPRGRLAPFVGETQYF
TRBD2	TRBV7-7	CASSLAREGVHTDTQYF
.	TRBV28	CASTTDTLDEQFF
TRBD1	TRBV7-8	CASRLQGPKETQYF
TRBD2	TRBV18	CASSHGTSGSYEQYF
TRBD1	TRBV19	CATKRQGEPGNTIYF
.	TRBV27	CASKSRRPSYEQYF
.	TRBV7-6	CASSATGVVYNEQFF
TRBD2	TRBV7-2	CASSALGLAGVDTQYF
.	TRBV28	CASSLPVGGFSPLHF
.	TRBV6-5	CASSRDKSNQPQHF
TRBD2	TRBV6-6	CASSYSIAGGPNEQFF
.	TRBV7-3	CASLKQGEGNQPQHF
.	TRBV6-2/TRBV6-3	CASSYSRWLQRPSTDTQYF
TRBD1	TRBV3-1/TRBV3-2	CASSQEGLRPGQFYGYTF
TRBD2	TRBV19	CASSTGGGPGETQYF
.	TRBV24-1	CATSDSGGSRVDEQFF
TRBD1	TRBV27	CASSLRTGENEKLFF